A single sample gave rise to the 30 T cell receptor beta chains below, sequenced in a study of cytomegalovirus exposure and HLA in healthy donors. Amplification used 60 Vbeta primers and 13 Jbeta primers. Generated by immunoSEQ multiplex PCR, the TCRdb table keeps only in-frame clones and is missing some. The sample holds some 190,000 clones, 85% to 90% seen once. Sequenced material: PBMCs. The source is a man in his thirties or forties in good health and CMV-seronegative.

This chain joins TRBV27 and TRBJ2-7; unclear D gene. Germline values: CDR1 MNHEY, CDR2 SMNVEV (reference sequence). This CDR3 is built from 14 residues. V lost 3 bases to trimming and J lost 3 bases, with 12 bases between them. DNA of the CDR3: TGTGCCAGCAGTTTGAGAGGAAATGGCTACGAGCAGTACTTC. It specifies CASSLRGNGYEQYF.

This chain links TRBV15 with TRBJ1-2; D might be TRBD1 (6 bases). Germline values: CDR1 LNHNV, CDR2 YYDKDF (reference sequence). V was trimmed by 1 base and J by 3 bases, leaving 21 bases between them. There are 18 residues in the CDR3. The CDR3: CATSRVGRGAAVDYGYTF. The CDR3 DNA reads as TGTGCCACCAGCAGAGTCGGCAGGGGCGCGGCAGTCGACTATGGCTACACCTTC. Based on the CDR3 plus reference TRBV15 and TRBJ1-2, the full variable domain is DAMVIQNPRYQVTQFGKPVTLSCSQTLNHNVMYWYQQKSSQAPKLLFHYYDKDFNNEADTPDNFQSRRPNTSFCFLDIRSPGLGDTAMYLCATSRVGRGAAVDYGYTFGSGTRLTVV.

The chain joins TRBV28 to TRBJ1-3, with 8 bases lining up with TRBD1. Trimming removed 3 bases from V and 6 bases from J; junction bases left unmatched: 4. Germline CDR1 reads MDHEN; CDR2 reads SYDVKM. CDR3 size: 14 residues. CDR3 loop: CASSLQGALNTIYF. For the CDR3, the DNA is TGTGCCAGCAGTTTGCAGGGGGCTCTAAACACCATATATTTT.

The J gene is TRBJ2-6, the V gene TRBV4-2; tentatively, D is TRBD2 (5 bases). V was clipped by 6 bases and J by 0 bases, with 9 bases between them. CDR3 length: 15 amino acids. The V gene's germline CDR1 is LGHNA and CDR2 YNFKEQ. The CDR3 DNA sequence: TGTGCCAGCAGTGAGAGGGCCTCTGGGGCCAACGTCCTGACTTTC. Its protein is CASSERASGANVLTF.

This chain uses TRBV29-1 with TRBJ2-3; D gene uncertain. The length of the CDR3 is 12 residues. Between the trimmed V and J ends, which lost 0 bases and 7 bases, there was a span of 8 bases. Per the germline V gene, CDR1 is SQVTM and CDR2 is ANQGSEA. The DNA for the CDR3 is TGCAGCGTTGAAGATCGTGACAATACGCAGTATTTT. Residues: CSVEDRDNTQYF.

The chain couples TRBV11-2 to TRBJ1-5; the D is unclear. Between the trimmed V and J ends, which lost 5 bases and 6 bases, there was a span of 11 bases. Germline assignment: CDR1 SGHAT and CDR2 FQNNGV. The CDR3 is 13 amino acids. This CDR3 is CASSLTGSQPQHF. The CDR3 nucleotides are TGTGCCAGCAGCCTTACGGGGAGTCAGCCCCAGCATTTT.

The rearrangement links TRBV7-6 to TRBJ2-7; 8 nucleotides line up with TRBD1. The CDR3 contains 15 residues. Trimming cost V 4 bases and J 3 bases; bases outside gene matches: 8. The germline CDR1 and CDR2 sequences are SGHVS and FNYEAQ. The CDR3 nucleotides are TGTGCCAGCAGCTCCCAGGAAGGACAGGGCTACGAGCAGTACTTC. Residues: CASSSQEGQGYEQYF.

V and J are TRBV5-1 and TRBJ1-3, with TRBD1 as a possible D gene (5 bases). This CDR3 region has 15 residues. V lost 3 bases, J lost 0 bases, and 10 bases lay in between. Germline lookup yields CDR1 SGHRS and CDR2 YFSETQ. The CDR3 region has the DNA TGCGCCAGCAGCTATGGACACTTCTCTGGAAACACCATATATTTT. It encodes CASSYGHFSGNTIYF.

The table lists this clone with a few counts. V gene TRBV7-6 combines with J gene TRBJ1-2; TRBD1 aligns across 8 bases. The CDR3 runs to 15 residues. The V gene's germline CDR1 is SGHVS and CDR2 FNYEAQ. The trim removed 5 bases at V and 5 bases at J, leaving 10 bases unmatched. The CDR3 loop is CASSVSQGARYGYTF. The CDR3 region has the DNA TGTGCCAGCAGCGTATCCCAGGGGGCCCGATATGGCTACACCTTC.

The rearrangement uses TRBV6-1 and TRBJ1-2; 7 nucleotides align to TRBD1. Per the germline V gene, CDR1 is MNHNS and CDR2 is SASEGT. CDR3 length equals 13 residues. V lost 6 bases and J lost 3; bases outside the gene matches: 4. The CDR3 region is CASRNRGDYGYTF. The CDR3 DNA follows: TGTGCCAGCAGAAACAGGGGTGACTATGGCTACACCTTC.

The count of this clone is one. The chain has TRBV4-2 and TRBJ2-2; D unclear. Trimming took off 4 bases at V and 7 bases at J, with 10 bases between the two ends. From germline, CDR1 is LGHNA and CDR2 YNFKEQ. This CDR3 is built from 13 residues. CDR3 bases: TGTGCCAGCAGCCCCACTGAGCGCGGGGAGCTGTTTTTT. Translation gives CASSPTERGELFF.

This sequence joins TRBV7-9 and TRBJ2-1; D might be TRBD1 (6 bases). Trimming removed 2 bases at V and 5 bases at J, with 13 bases between. This CDR3 comprises 15 residues. Germline CDR1 reads SEHNR; CDR2 reads FQNEAQ (reference sequence). CDR3 DNA sequence: TGTGCCAGCAGCTTATTTGGGACATCGAACAATGAGCAGTTCTTC. It specifies CASSLFGTSNNEQFF.

The CDR3 DNA reads as TGTGCCAGCATTGGGCCAGGGACTCAGAAAAGGAATCAGCCCCAGCATTTT. Encoded protein: CASIGPGTQKRNQPQHF. The chain recombines TRBV28 with TRBJ1-5, with D perhaps TRBD1 (5 bases). Trimming left V 7 bases short and J 4 bases short, with 23 bases between. Germline V gene data show CDR1 as MDHEN and CDR2 as SYDVKM. There are 17 residues in the CDR3.

The rearrangement joins TRBV27 to TRBJ2-7, with a weak D call TRBD2 (7 bases). V was shortened by 5 bases and J by 6 bases, with 11 bases between the two germline ends. Germline loops: CDR1 MNHEY, CDR2 SMNVEV (reference sequence). This CDR3 contains 12 residues. The CDR3 coding sequence is TGTGCCAGCAGTAAGGGGGGGGGCGAGCAGTACTTC. This gives the protein CASSKGGGEQYF.

This clone was detected only a few times. The rearrangement uses TRBV18 and TRBJ2-7; perhaps TRBD1 as D (6 bases). With 2 bases removed from V and 6 bases from J, the gap between germline ends came to 20 bases. Germline V gene lookup returns CDR1 KGHSH and CDR2 LQKENI. This CDR3 has 16 residues. The CDR3 DNA sequence: TGTGCCAGCTCACCAGAGATGGGGGTGCAGGGGTCCGAGCAGTACTTC. This codes for CASSPEMGVQGSEQYF.

The chain combines TRBV2 with TRBJ2-7; 8 bases match TRBD1. This CDR3 spans 12 amino acids. The germline gives CDR1 SNHLY, CDR2 FYNNEI. V gave up 8 bases and J gave up 2 bases; unmatched junction bases: 2. CDR3 in amino acids: CASGGQAYEQYF. CDR3 bases: TGTGCCAGCGGGGGACAGGCCTACGAGCAGTACTTC.

J is TRBJ1-1 and V is TRBV2, with 8 bases identical to TRBD1. Germline V CDR1 and CDR2: SNHLY, FYNNEI. This CDR3 has 14 amino acids. V gave up 6 bases and J gave up 1 base; unmatched junction bases: 4. The CDR3 loop reads CASRAGGENTEAFF. The CDR3 DNA reads as TGTGCCAGCAGGGCAGGGGGCGAGAACACTGAAGCTTTCTTT.

The rearrangement uses TRBV15 and TRBJ2-7; 12 bases match TRBD2. The junction had 9 bases not matched to a gene; V was cut back by 3 bases and J by 6 bases. Germline lookup yields CDR1 LNHNV and CDR2 YYDKDF (reference sequence). The CDR3 consists of 16 residues. This CDR3 reads CATSRSKTSGSGEQYF. The CDR3 DNA sequence: TGTGCCACCAGCAGGTCGAAGACTAGCGGGAGTGGCGAGCAGTACTTC.

This rearrangement joins TRBV19 to TRBJ2-7; TRBD2 matches at 14 bases. This CDR3 has 18 residues. The V and J ends lost 3 bases and 5 bases, in that order; junction bases with no gene match: 12. CDR1 is LNHDA and CDR2 is SQIVND in the germline V gene (reference sequence). The CDR3 sequence: CASSIPSGTSGRKNEQYF. The CDR3, as DNA: TGTGCCAGTAGTATCCCATCTGGGACTAGCGGGAGAAAAAACGAGCAGTACTTC. The entire variable domain, with the rest obtained from reference TRBV19 and TRBJ2-7, is as follows: DGGITQSPKYLFRKEGQNVTLSCEQNLNHDAMYWYRQDPGQGLRLIYYSQIVNDFQKGDIAEGYSVSREKKESFPLTVTSAQKNPTAFYLCASSIPSGTSGRKNEQYFGPGTRLTVT.

The CDR3 DNA follows: TGTGCCAGCAGACAGGGTCACGGGGAGCTGTTTTTT. It codes for CASRQGHGELFF. This rearrangement joins TRBV6-1 to TRBJ2-2, with TRBD1 as a possible D gene (6 bases). CDR1 MNHNS and CDR2 SASEGT come from the germline V gene. Trimming left V 6 bases short and J 7 bases short, with 9 bases between. The CDR3 has 12 amino acids.

The genes are TRBV19 and TRBJ1-6, with 8 positions matching TRBD1. CDR3 length: 13 amino acids. CDR1 and CDR2 (germline): LNHDA, SQIVND (reference sequence). Germline trimming cut 7 bases from V and 16 bases from J; bases unmatched to any gene: 12. CDR3 loop: CASKQGGMEGLHF. The CDR3 DNA follows: TGTGCCAGTAAACAGGGGGGAATGGAGGGGCTCCACTTT.

The chain links TRBV4-1 to TRBJ1-2; D is perhaps TRBD1 (5 bases). This CDR3 spans 15 amino acids. Looked up from germline, CDR1 is MGHRA and CDR2 is YSYEKL. Trimming cost V 2 bases and J 4 bases, with 14 bases left between them. The CDR3 is CASSQTPGTGYGYTF. DNA for the CDR3: TGCGCCAGCAGCCAAACTCCCGGGACTGGCTATGGCTACACCTTC.

This clone was detected once. The chain recombines TRBV7-8 with TRBJ2-7, with 9 nucleotides matching TRBD1. CDR1 is SGHVS and CDR2 is FQNEAQ in the germline V gene. The CDR3 sequence is 15 residues long. The V gene end was trimmed by 4 bases and the J gene end by 6 bases; junction bases not matched to a gene: 10. The CDR3 nucleotides are TGTGCCAGCAGCTACGGACAGGGGACCCCCCGCGAGCAGTACTTC. As protein: CASSYGQGTPREQYF.

This rearrangement joins TRBV4-3 to TRBJ1-4, with D possibly TRBD1 on 6 matching bases. V shed 1 base and J shed 7 bases, with 16 bases lying between them. The CDR3 length is 16 residues. Germline V gene lookup returns CDR1 LGHNA and CDR2 YSLEER. The CDR3 loop is CASSQGRGGGSEKLFF. The CDR3 region has the DNA TGCGCCAGCAGCCAAGGGCGTGGGGGGGGCAGTGAAAAACTGTTTTTT.

The rearrangement links TRBV4-2 to TRBJ1-2, with D possibly TRBD1 on 6 matching bases. The CDR3 runs to 15 residues. CDR1 is LGHNA, CDR2 YNFKEQ, per germline. V lost 0 bases to trimming and J lost 2 bases, with 10 bases between them. CDR3: CASSQDLGQNYGYTF. The CDR3 DNA follows: TGTGCCAGCAGCCAAGATCTCGGACAGAACTATGGCTACACCTTC.

V and J are TRBV7-2 and TRBJ1-2; weak D call: TRBD1 (6 bases). The CDR3 runs 13 residues. The germline V and J ends were trimmed by 4 bases and 3 bases, with 9 bases remaining between them. The germline CDR1 and CDR2 sequences are SGHTA and FQGNSA. This CDR3 is CASSWKGDYGYTF. CDR3 nucleotides: TGTGCCAGCAGCTGGAAGGGGGACTATGGCTACACCTTC.

The V and J genes are TRBV7-2 and TRBJ2-3; D is undetermined. The CDR3 totals 16 residues. Per germline, CDR1 SGHTA and CDR2 FQGNSA. V gave up 5 bases and J gave up 2 bases, with 17 bases separating them. DNA of the CDR3: TGTGCCAGCAGCCGCAAGGCCTATAGCTACACAGATACGCAGTATTTT. Amino acids: CASSRKAYSYTDTQYF.

The chain recombines TRBV7-2 with TRBJ2-1; perhaps TRBD1 as D (6 bases). Germline CDR1 reads SGHTA; CDR2 reads FQGNSA. V was pared by 5 bases and J by 5 bases, with 25 bases between. This CDR3 comprises 18 residues. The CDR3 DNA follows: TGTGCCAGCAGCCCCCAGGTCGGCAGGGGTGGTCGGCACAATGAGCAGTTCTTC. Translated, it gives CASSPQVGRGGRHNEQFF.

This CDR3 reads CASSLRPGGEKLFF. The CDR3 nucleotides read TGTGCCAGCAGTCTACGACCGGGGGGGGAAAAACTGTTTTTT. The rearrangement uses TRBV27 and TRBJ1-4; D perhaps matches TRBD1 (5 bases). The CDR3 consists of 14 residues. The germline CDR1 and CDR2 sequences are MNHEY and SMNVEV (reference sequence). V was shortened by 5 bases and J by 8 bases, with 15 bases between the two germline ends.

The genes are TRBV6-5 and TRBJ2-6; 7 nucleotides align to TRBD2. J lost 4 bases, V lost 2 bases, and 2 bases had no gene match. Germline-derived CDR1 and CDR2 are MNHEY and SVGAGI. The CDR3 runs 15 residues. In DNA form, the CDR3 reads TGTGCCAGCAGTTACCGGGGGGTAGGGGCCAACGTCCTGACTTTC. This translates into CASSYRGVGANVLTF.